The entry that follows covers one TCR beta chain sequence. The antigen is not known. Trimming at V came to 7 bases and at J to 1 base, leaving 16 bases not matched to a gene. This CDR3 is 17 amino acids long. CDR1 SQVTM and CDR2 ANQGSEA come from the germline V gene. This sample is drawn from a study of shared clonotypes between healthy human individuals. Donors were Caucasian adults residing in Nashville, Tennessee, USA. Memory CD4+ cells were the fraction left after CD45RA+ naive selection. Using immunoSEQ multiplex PCR, the repertoire was profiled, and TCRdb retains in-frame clones only, with some absent. The table has 2 million to 2.5 million clones, under 97% seen once. Regarding the study as a whole: Larger estimated richness was generally recorded for naive subsets relative to memory subsets. Generation of non-shared clonotypes was less probable than generation of clonotypes shared by all four donors.

This TCR was sampled from a man between 18 and 35 years old in good health. Sequencing was carried out using naive CD4+ T cells sorted from blood. Subset here: CD45RA+ positively selected. The chain uses TRBV29-1 and TRBJ2-1, with 7 bases fitting TRBD2. Here the CDR3 reads CSGKRSGNRISYNEQFF. CDR3 coding DNA: TGCAGCGGCAAACGGAGCGGGAACCGAATATCCTACAATGAGCAGTTCTTC.